This T cell receptor beta chain came from a study of shared clonotypes between healthy human individuals. Whole-study findings and limits: Approximately 5.1% was the fraction of naive CD4 clonotypes found shared across four donors. For sorted subsets, rarefaction showed incomplete sequencing despite large depth.

A remark on this clone: Its antigen is still unknown.

The junction had 11 bases not matched to a gene; V was cut back by 7 bases and J by 3 bases. This CDR3 has 15 amino acids. CDR1 and CDR2 (germline): MNHEY, SMNVEV (reference sequence). The protocol was immunoSEQ multiplex PCR, while the TCRdb copy is restricted to in-frame clones and leaves out a portion. The sample has 2.3 million or so clones, about 92% seen once; the top ten hold 0.39%. The specimen sequenced was naive CD4+ T cells from PBMCs. Subset noted: CD45RA+ positively selected. J is TRBJ2-7 and V is TRBV27; TRBD2 matches at 8 bases. The TCR originated in a man between 18 and 35 years old in good health. Some clones in this sample may be carry-over from other donors' samples. The CDR3 DNA follows: TGTGCCAGCAAGAACCGGCCGGGACTAGACTACGAGCAGTACTTC. It is translated as CASKNRPGLDYEQYF.